The 22 T cell receptor beta chains reported below all come from one sample, sequenced in a study of T cells in women clearing cervical HPV infection. Produced via immunoSEQ multiplex PCR; TCRdb's table is partial and in-frame only. The listing records 25,000 to 30,000 clones. Sample: blood buffy coat. Receptor source: a woman between 18 and 69 years old with a cervical HPV16 infection that either progressed to CIN3+ or cleared (not recorded which).

Concerning this clone itself: The DNA ends 3 residues before the CDR3 does, and the rest of the CDR3 is filled in from the germline J gene. J is TRBJ2-2 and V is TRBV18, with D tentatively TRBD2 (6 bases). Germline assignment: CDR1 KGHSH and CDR2 LQKENI. V was clipped by 3 bases and J by 3 bases, with 14 bases between them. The CDR3 length is 16 residues. CDR3 region: CASSPQRSGYTGELFF. The DNA read from the CDR3 is TGTGCCAGCTCACCTCAGCGTAGCGGTTACACCGGGGAG.

Details on this clone: The DNA ends 3 residues before the CDR3 does, and the rest of the CDR3 is filled in from the germline J gene. The V and J genes are TRBV19 and TRBJ2-7; 12 bases align to TRBD2. The CDR3 runs to 15 residues. Trimming took 3 bases from V and 1 from J; bases not matched to a gene: 1. In germline, CDR1 is LNHDA, CDR2 SQIVND (reference sequence). The sequenced part of the CDR3 DNA is TGTGCCAGTAGTATCGGACTAGCGGGATCCTACGAG. The encoded protein is CASSIGLAGSYE. The CDR3 in full is CASSIGLAGSYEQYF.

Of note for this clone: The read falls 3 residues short of the CDR3 end, and the missing part is taken from the germline J gene. This chain connects TRBV5-1 to TRBJ2-1; 7 nucleotides line up with TRBD1. This CDR3 comprises 14 residues. After removal of 2 bases from V and 5 bases from J, the junction contained 4 bases not matched to a gene. Germline CDR1 is SGHRS and CDR2 is YFSETQ. CDR3 sequence: CASSFRQGHNEQFF. The CDR3 DNA, read in part, is TGCGCCAGCAGCTTTAGACAGGGCCACAATGAG. The full variable domain, rest sourced from reference TRBV5-1 and TRBJ2-1, is KAGVTQTPRYLIKTRGQQVTLSCSPISGHRSVSWYQQTPGQGLQFLFEYFSETQRNKGNFPGRFSGRQFSNSRSEMNVSTLELGDSALYLCASSFRQGHNEQFFGPGTRLTVL.

On this clone itself: Read data end 3 residues before the CDR3 end; the end is taken from the germline J gene. The chain uses TRBV2 and TRBJ1-6; D remains unclear. CDR1 SNHLY and CDR2 FYNNEI come from the germline V gene. This CDR3 is built from 11 residues. CDR3: CASSEGVPLHF. The CDR3 bases that were read are TGTGCCAGCAGTGAGGGCGTTCCC.

Note on this clone: The read comes to an end 3 residues before the CDR3 does, leaving the germline J gene to fill in the end. The chain employs TRBV5-1 and TRBJ2-5; D may be TRBD1 (6 bases). CDR3 length: 15 residues. Trimming took off 0 bases at V and 2 bases at J, with 11 bases between the two ends. Germline CDR1 SGHRS, CDR2 YFSETQ. CDR3 loop: CASSLARTAQETQYF. The sequenced CDR3 bases are TGCGCCAGCAGCTTGGCGAGGACAGCTCAAGAGACC.

As regards this clone: The missing CDR3 end, 3 residues past where the read stops, is filled in from the germline J gene. V and J are TRBV5-1 and TRBJ1-4; possible D gene TRBD1, 5 bases. The germline CDR1 and CDR2 sequences are SGHRS and YFSETQ. The CDR3 totals 16 residues. The CDR3: CASNRVEASGANVLFF. The CDR3 DNA, read in part, is TGCGCCAGCAACCGGGTGGAGGCTTCTGGGGCCAACGTA.

Comments on this clone: The read falls 3 residues short of the CDR3 end, and the missing part is taken from the germline J gene. This chain links TRBV7-2 with TRBJ1-2, with D tentatively TRBD1 (5 bases). Germline-derived CDR1 and CDR2 are SGHTA and FQGNSA. The CDR3 is made up of 14 amino acids. The CDR3 DNA, read in part, is TGTGCCAGCAGCTTCCAGCGGGACTCCTACGAC. It codes for CASSFQRDSYD. The full CDR3 reads CASSFQRDSYDYTF.

Of note for this clone: The read terminates 3 residues before the CDR3 end, so the remaining end is supplied by the germline J gene. The gene calls are TRBV7-9 and TRBJ1-1; D is perhaps TRBD1 (5 bases). The CDR3 runs to 12 residues. Germline V CDR1 and CDR2: SEHNR, FQNEAQ (reference sequence). Trimming removed 3 bases at V and 7 bases at J, with 9 bases between. CDR3 loop: CASSFQGGEAFF. The DNA read from the CDR3 is TGTGCCAGCAGCTTTCAGGGAGGTGAA. Using reference TRBV7-9 and TRBJ1-1 for the parts outside the CDR3, the full variable domain is DTGVSQNPRHKITKRGQNVTFRCDPISEHNRLYWYRQTLGQGPEFLTYFQNEAQLEKSRLLSDRFSAERPKGSFSTLEIQRTEQGDSAMYLCASSFQGGEAFFGQGTRLTVV.

With respect to this clone: The DNA ends 3 residues before the CDR3 does, and the rest of the CDR3 is filled in from the germline J gene. This chain uses TRBV18 with TRBJ2-2, with unresolved D. The CDR3 extends over 12 amino acids. The germline CDR1 and CDR2 sequences are KGHSH and LQKENI. V lost 5 bases, J lost 6 bases, and 7 bases lay in between. Incomplete CDR3 DNA: TGTGCCAGCTCAAACTTCCCCGGGGAG. Translated: CASSNFPGE. The CDR3 as a whole reads CASSNFPGELFF.

CDR3 bases read: TGTGCCAGCACCCGGACAGGGGTAAACTATGGC. The encoded protein is CASTRTGVNYG. The full CDR3 protein reads CASTRTGVNYGYTF. The chain has TRBV2 and TRBJ1-2; 9 bases align to TRBD1. Coverage ceases 3 residues before the CDR3 finishes, and the germline J gene fills in the end. Germline V gives CDR1 SNHLY, CDR2 FYNNEI. With 7 bases clipped from V and 2 bases from J, the junction kept 5 bases outside the gene matches. CDR3 length: 14 amino acids.

Incomplete CDR3 DNA: TGCAGTGCATACAGGGGAAATCAGCCC. Its translation: CSAYRGNQP. The full CDR3 protein is CSAYRGNQPQHF. The chain links TRBV20-1 to TRBJ1-5; TRBD1 matches 7 bases. The missing CDR3 end, 3 residues past where the read stops, is filled in from the germline J gene. V was clipped by 6 bases and J by 4 bases; unmatched bases: 3. Germline V gene sequence: CDR1 DFQATT, CDR2 SNEGSKA (reference sequence). The CDR3 sequence is 12 residues long.

The sequenced CDR3 bases are TGTGCCATCAGGGACAGGACAGGGGAGACC. Residues: CAIRDRTGET. The whole CDR3 reads CAIRDRTGETQYF. The chain is built from TRBV10-3 and TRBJ2-5, with 8 bases aligning to TRBD1. The DNA ends 3 residues before the CDR3 does, and the rest of the CDR3 is filled in from the germline J gene. The CDR3 loop spans 13 amino acids. From germline, CDR1 is ENHRY and CDR2 SYGVKD. The trim removed 6 bases at V and 5 bases at J, leaving 5 bases unmatched.

To note about this clone: The sequenced fragment ends 3 residues before the CDR3 boundary, so the rest is inferred from the germline J gene. The V and J genes are TRBV19 and TRBJ2-7; weak D call: TRBD2 (6 bases). The CDR3 totals 13 residues. Trimming shortened V by 3 bases and J by 3 bases, and 9 bases separated the two germline ends. Per germline, CDR1 LNHDA and CDR2 SQIVND (reference sequence). CDR3 DNA, as far as it was read: TGTGCCAGTAGTATTGGAGGGTACTACGAG. It encodes CASSIGGYYE. The CDR3, in full, reads CASSIGGYYEQYF. Full variable domain (rest looked up from reference TRBV19 and TRBJ2-7): DGGITQSPKYLFRKEGQNVTLSCEQNLNHDAMYWYRQDPGQGLRLIYYSQIVNDFQKGDIAEGYSVSREKKESFPLTVTSAQKNPTAFYLCASSIGGYYEQYFGPGTRLTVT.

As concerns this clone: Read coverage stops 3 residues before the CDR3 terminus; the germline J gene supplies the remainder. The rearrangement joins TRBV29-1 to TRBJ2-5; D is unclear. The germline V and J ends were trimmed by 6 bases and 3 bases, with 11 bases remaining between them. Germline V gene sequence: CDR1 SQVTM, CDR2 ANQGSEA. The CDR3 is 12 residues long. This chain's CDR3 is CSVLTEEETQYF. The DNA read from the CDR3 is TGCAGCGTACTGACTGAGGAAGAGACC.

On this clone itself: The CDR3 extends 3 residues past the end of the read, so its final part is completed from the germline J gene. The chain recombines TRBV18 with TRBJ1-2, with 8 bases aligning to TRBD1. CDR1 and CDR2 from the germline V gene are KGHSH and LQKENI. Germline trimming cut 0 bases from V and 4 bases from J; bases unmatched to any gene: 13. The CDR3 consists of 18 residues. CDR3 sequence reads: CASSPPRATGGLVYGYTF. CDR3 DNA (partial): TGTGCCAGCTCACCACCGAGAGCTACAGGGGGTCTGGTCTATGGC.

The CDR3 reads CSARDFAGKVSGYTF. CDR3 DNA (partial): TGCAGTGCTAGAGATTTTGCAGGGAAGGTGTCTGGC. V and J are TRBV20-1 and TRBJ1-2; tentatively, D is TRBD1 (5 bases). The read falls 3 residues short of the CDR3 end, and the missing part is taken from the germline J gene. Trimming removed 0 bases from V and 7 bases from J, with 18 bases in between. Germline lookup yields CDR1 DFQATT and CDR2 SNEGSKA (reference sequence). The CDR3 runs to 15 residues.

Worth noting for this clone: From the germline J gene comes the end of the CDR3, since the read stops 3 residues before it. The rearrangement uses TRBV2 and TRBJ2-1; TRBD2 matches 9 bases. The ends lost 6 bases at V and 5 bases at J; junction bases unmatched: 8. Germline loops: CDR1 SNHLY, CDR2 FYNNEI. The CDR3 spans 15 residues. The sequenced CDR3 bases are TGTGCCAGCAGGCCGGGACTAGCCCCCAACAATGAG. As protein: CASRPGLAPNNE. The complete CDR3 sequence is CASRPGLAPNNEQFF.

To note about this clone: The read terminates 3 residues ahead of where the CDR3 ends, so the germline J gene completes it. The gene calls are TRBV20-1 and TRBJ1-6, with 7 bases that match TRBD1. This CDR3 comprises 13 residues. The germline CDR1 and CDR2 sequences are DFQATT and SNEGSKA (reference sequence). J was trimmed by 11 bases and V by 3 bases; bases with no gene match: 7. Incomplete CDR3 DNA: TGCAGTGCTAGCGAAGGGGGCAGGACACCC. Its translation is CSASEGGRTP. The entire CDR3 protein reads CSASEGGRTPLHF.

CDR3 in amino acids: CSAVGGTGGSYEQYF. CDR3 bases read: TGCAGTGCTGTTGGGGGGACAGGGGGCTCCTACGAG. The chain is built from TRBV20-1 and TRBJ2-7; 11 nucleotides line up with TRBD1. The observed sequence ends 3 residues before the CDR3 terminus, with the missing tail filled in from the germline J gene. The V gene end was trimmed by 5 bases and the J gene end by 0 bases; junction bases not matched to a gene: 6. The CDR3 has 15 residues. The V gene's germline CDR1 is DFQATT and CDR2 SNEGSKA (reference sequence).

As concerns this clone: Sequencing ends 3 residues short of the CDR3 end; the germline J gene provides the rest. The chain employs TRBV7-3 and TRBJ2-1; 8 nucleotides match TRBD2. V was pared by 5 bases and J by 4 bases, with 7 bases of the junction left unmatched. Germline CDR1 is SGHTA and CDR2 is FQGTGA. There are 15 residues in the CDR3. Incomplete CDR3 DNA: TGTGCCAGCAGCACGACCAGCGGGGGATACAATGAG. Its translation is CASSTTSGGYNE. The full CDR3 is CASSTTSGGYNEQFF.

As for this clone: The CDR3 end lies 3 residues beyond the end of the read and is filled in from the germline J gene. The chain links TRBV28 to TRBJ1-3; no definite D call. CDR1 is MDHEN and CDR2 is SYDVKM in the germline V gene. The CDR3 covers 16 residues. V lost 5 bases and J lost 0, with 14 bases in between. CDR3 amino acids: CASSPAGRGSGNTIYF. The sequenced CDR3 bases are TGTGCCAGCAGTCCCGCCGGACGGGGCTCTGGAAACACC.

CDR3 DNA (partial): TGCGCCAGCAGCTTTGGGACAGGGGCAGGTTATGGC. Translating it yields CASSFGTGAGYG. The whole CDR3 protein reads CASSFGTGAGYGYTF. J is TRBJ1-2 and V is TRBV5-1; 10 nucleotides match TRBD1. The CDR3 goes on 3 residues after the read ends, and that part is filled in from the germline J gene. CDR3 length equals 15 residues. The J segment lost 5 bases and the V segment lost 2 bases, leaving 6 bases of the junction unmatched. Germline loops: CDR1 SGHRS, CDR2 YFSETQ.